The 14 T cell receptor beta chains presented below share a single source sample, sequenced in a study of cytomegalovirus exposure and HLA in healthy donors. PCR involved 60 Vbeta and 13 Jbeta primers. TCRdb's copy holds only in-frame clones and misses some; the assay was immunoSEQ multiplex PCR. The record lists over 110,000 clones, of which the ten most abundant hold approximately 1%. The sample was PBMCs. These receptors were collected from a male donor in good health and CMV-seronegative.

This CDR3 reads CASSYSKRTGEQYF. Here the CDR3 DNA reads TGTGCCAGCAGTTACTCCAAAAGGACAGGCGAGCAGTACTTC. The chain has TRBV6-5 and TRBJ2-7, with TRBD1 matching 7 bases. The CDR3 spans 14 residues. V shed 0 bases, J shed 6 bases, and the junction held 5 bases outside the gene matches. Germline CDR1 and CDR2: MNHEY and SVGAGI.

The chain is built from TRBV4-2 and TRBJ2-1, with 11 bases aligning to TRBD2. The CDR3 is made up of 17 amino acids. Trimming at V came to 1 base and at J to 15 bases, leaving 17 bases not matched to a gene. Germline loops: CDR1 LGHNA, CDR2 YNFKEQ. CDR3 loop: CASSQVAGGVAGGPLFF. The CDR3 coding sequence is TGTGCCAGCAGCCAAGTTGCGGGGGGGGTAGCGGGAGGGCCGCTGTTCTTC.

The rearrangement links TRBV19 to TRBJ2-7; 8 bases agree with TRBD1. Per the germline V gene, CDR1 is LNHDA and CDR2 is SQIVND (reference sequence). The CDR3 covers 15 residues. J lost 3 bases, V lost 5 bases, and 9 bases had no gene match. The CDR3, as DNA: TGTGCCAGTAGTCCGACAGGGGCGCTGGACTACGAGCAGTACTTC. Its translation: CASSPTGALDYEQYF.

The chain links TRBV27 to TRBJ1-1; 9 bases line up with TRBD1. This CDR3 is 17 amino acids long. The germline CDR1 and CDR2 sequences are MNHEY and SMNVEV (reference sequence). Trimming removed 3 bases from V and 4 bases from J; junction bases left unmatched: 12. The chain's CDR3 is CASSFYGQGPGATEAFF. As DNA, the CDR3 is TGTGCCAGCAGTTTCTACGGACAGGGGCCGGGGGCCACTGAAGCTTTCTTT.

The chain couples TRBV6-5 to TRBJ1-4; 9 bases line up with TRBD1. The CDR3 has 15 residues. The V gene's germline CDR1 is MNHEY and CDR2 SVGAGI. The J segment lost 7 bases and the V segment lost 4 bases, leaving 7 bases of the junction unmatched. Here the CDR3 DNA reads TGTGCCAGCAGTTGGGGACAGGGAGAAGGTGAAAAACTGTTTTTT. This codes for CASSWGQGEGEKLFF.

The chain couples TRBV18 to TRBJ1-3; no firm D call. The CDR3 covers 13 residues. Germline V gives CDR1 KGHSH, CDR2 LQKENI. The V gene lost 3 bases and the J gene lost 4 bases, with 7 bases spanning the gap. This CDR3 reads CASSPGGGNTIYF. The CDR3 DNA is TGTGCCAGCTCACCGGGAGGAGGAAACACCATATATTTT.

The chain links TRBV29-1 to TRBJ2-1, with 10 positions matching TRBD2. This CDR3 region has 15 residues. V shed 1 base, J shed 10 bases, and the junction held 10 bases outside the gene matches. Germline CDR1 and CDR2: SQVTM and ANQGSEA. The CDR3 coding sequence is TGCAGCGTTGAAGCCGGACTAGCGGCCATGGAGGAGCAGTTCTTC. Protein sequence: CSVEAGLAAMEEQFF.

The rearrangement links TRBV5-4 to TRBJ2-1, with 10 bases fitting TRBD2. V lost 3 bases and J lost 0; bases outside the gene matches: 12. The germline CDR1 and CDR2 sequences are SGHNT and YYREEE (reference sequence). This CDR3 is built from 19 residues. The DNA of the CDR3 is TGTGCCAGCAGCTCTCCCGGGGGTAGCGGGAGGAGCTCCTACAATGAGCAGTTCTTC. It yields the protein CASSSPGGSGRSSYNEQFF.

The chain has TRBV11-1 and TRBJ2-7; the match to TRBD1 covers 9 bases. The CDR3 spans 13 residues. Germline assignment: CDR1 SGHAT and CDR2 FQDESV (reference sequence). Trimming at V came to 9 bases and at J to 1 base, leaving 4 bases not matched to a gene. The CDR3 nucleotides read TGTGCCAGTGCCGGGACAGGGTCCTACGAGCAGTACTTC. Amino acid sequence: CASAGTGSYEQYF.

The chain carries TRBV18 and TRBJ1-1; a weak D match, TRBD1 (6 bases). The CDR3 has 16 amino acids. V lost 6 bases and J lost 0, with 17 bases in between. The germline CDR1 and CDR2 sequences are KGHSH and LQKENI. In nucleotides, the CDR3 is TGTGCCAGCTCCCAAGGGGGAAGGGGGATGAACACTGAAGCTTTCTTT. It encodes CASSQGGRGMNTEAFF.

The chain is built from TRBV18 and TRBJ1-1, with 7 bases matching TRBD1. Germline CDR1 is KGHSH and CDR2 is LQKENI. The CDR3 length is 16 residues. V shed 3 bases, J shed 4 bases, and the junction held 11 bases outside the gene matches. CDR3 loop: CASSPTQGLGVTEAFF. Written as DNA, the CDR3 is TGTGCCAGCTCACCGACACAGGGGTTAGGGGTCACTGAAGCTTTCTTT. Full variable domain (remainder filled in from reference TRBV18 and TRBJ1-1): NAGVMQNPRHLVRRRGQEARLRCSPMKGHSHVYWYRQLPEEGLKFMVYLQKENIIDESGMPKERFSAEFPKEGPSILRIQQVVRGDSAAYFCASSPTQGLGVTEAFFGQGTRLTVV.

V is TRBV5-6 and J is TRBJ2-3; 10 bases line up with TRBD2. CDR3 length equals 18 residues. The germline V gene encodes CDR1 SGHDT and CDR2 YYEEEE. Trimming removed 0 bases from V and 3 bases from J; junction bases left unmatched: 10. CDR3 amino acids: CASSLGSGGAGRTDTQYF. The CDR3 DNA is TGTGCCAGCAGCTTGGGCAGCGGGGGGGCGGGAAGGACAGATACGCAGTATTTT.

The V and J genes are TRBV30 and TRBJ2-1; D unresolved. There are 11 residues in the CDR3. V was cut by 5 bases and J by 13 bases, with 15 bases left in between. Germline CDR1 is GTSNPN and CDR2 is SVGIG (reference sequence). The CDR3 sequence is CAWEIETFQFF. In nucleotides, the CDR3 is TGTGCCTGGGAGATCGAGACATTTCAGTTCTTC.

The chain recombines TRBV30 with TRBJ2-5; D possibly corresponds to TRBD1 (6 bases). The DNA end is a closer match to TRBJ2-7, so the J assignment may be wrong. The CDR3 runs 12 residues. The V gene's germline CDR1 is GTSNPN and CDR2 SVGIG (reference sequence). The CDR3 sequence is CAWSTRGREQYF. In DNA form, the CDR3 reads TGTGCCTGGAGTACCAGGGGACGCGAGCAGTACTTC.